This TCR beta chain derives from a study of T cell repertoires in cytomegalovirus infection. TCRdb re-analysed the reads in MiXCR, keeping a single row per CDR3 protein. The profile covers about 340,000 distinct CDR3 sequences, with 29% appearing a single time and around 20% taken by the ten largest. Study-wide results and caveats: CMV-specific TCR beta clonotypes restricted by HLA-C dominated the ex vivo response.

Trimming removed 5 bases at V and 2 bases at J, with 17 bases between. The CDR3 runs 16 residues. The germline V gene encodes CDR1 SGHTA and CDR2 FQGTGA. About this clonotype itself: Its antigen is still unknown.

The sequence was collected from a human donor in good health (CMV status not recorded). Some clones in this sample may be carry-over from other donors' samples. The sample here was cultured PBMCs, taken from culture after CMV antigen stimulation. The rearrangement joins TRBV7-3 to TRBJ2-3, with a weak D call TRBD2 (7 bases). This CDR3 reads CASSATGGASTDTQYF. In nucleotides, the CDR3 is TGTGCCAGCAGCGCAACTGGGGGGGCCTCCACAGATACGCAGTATTTT.